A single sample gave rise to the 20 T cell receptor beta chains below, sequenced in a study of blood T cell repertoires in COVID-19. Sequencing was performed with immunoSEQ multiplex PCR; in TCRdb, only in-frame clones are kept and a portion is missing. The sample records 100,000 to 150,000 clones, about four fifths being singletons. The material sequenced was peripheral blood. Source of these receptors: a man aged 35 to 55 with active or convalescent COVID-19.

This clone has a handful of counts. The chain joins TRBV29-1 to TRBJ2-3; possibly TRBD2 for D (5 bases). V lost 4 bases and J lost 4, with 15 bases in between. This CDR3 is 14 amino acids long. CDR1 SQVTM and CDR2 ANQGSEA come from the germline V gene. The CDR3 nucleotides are TGCAGCGTTGCCTGGAATAGCGCCGCAGATACGCAGTATTTT. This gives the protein CSVAWNSAADTQYF.

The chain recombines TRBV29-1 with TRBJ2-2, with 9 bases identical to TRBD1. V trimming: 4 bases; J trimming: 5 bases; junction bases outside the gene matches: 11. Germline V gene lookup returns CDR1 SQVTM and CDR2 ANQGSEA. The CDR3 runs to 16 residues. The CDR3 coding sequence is TGCAGCGTTGGGGGTAGGGGACAGGGAAATACCGGGGAGCTGTTTTTT. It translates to CSVGGRGQGNTGELFF.

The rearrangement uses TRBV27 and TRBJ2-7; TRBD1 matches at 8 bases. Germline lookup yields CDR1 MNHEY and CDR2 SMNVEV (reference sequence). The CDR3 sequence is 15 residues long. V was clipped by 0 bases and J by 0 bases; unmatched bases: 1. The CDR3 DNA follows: TGTGCCAGCAGTTTATCCGGGACAGGCTCCTACGAGCAGTACTTC. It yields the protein CASSLSGTGSYEQYF.

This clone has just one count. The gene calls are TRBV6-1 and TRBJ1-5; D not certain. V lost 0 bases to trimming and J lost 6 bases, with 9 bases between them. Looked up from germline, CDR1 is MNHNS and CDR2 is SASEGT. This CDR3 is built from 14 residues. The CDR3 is CASSEAIHGQPQHF. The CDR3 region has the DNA TGTGCCAGCAGTGAAGCTATACATGGTCAGCCCCAGCATTTT.

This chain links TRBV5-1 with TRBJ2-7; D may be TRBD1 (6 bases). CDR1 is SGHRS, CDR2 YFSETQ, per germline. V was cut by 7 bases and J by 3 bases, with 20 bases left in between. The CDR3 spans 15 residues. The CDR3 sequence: CASRSDTGKGYEQYF. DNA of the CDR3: TGCGCCAGCCGATCCGATACAGGGAAAGGCTACGAGCAGTACTTC.

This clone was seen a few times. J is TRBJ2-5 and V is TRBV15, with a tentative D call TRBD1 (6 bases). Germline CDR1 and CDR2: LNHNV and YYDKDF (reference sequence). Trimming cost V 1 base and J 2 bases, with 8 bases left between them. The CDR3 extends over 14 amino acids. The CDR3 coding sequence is TGTGCCACCAGCAGAGTGGGGGCTCAAGAGACCCAGTACTTC. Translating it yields CATSRVGAQETQYF.

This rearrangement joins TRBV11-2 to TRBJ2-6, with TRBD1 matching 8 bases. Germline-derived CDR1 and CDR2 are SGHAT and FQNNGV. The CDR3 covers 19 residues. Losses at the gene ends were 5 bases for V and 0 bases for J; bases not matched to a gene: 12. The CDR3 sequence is CASSPSGDRRSSGANVLTF. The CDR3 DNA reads TGTGCCAGCAGCCCGTCGGGGGACAGGCGAAGCTCTGGGGCCAACGTCCTGACTTTC.

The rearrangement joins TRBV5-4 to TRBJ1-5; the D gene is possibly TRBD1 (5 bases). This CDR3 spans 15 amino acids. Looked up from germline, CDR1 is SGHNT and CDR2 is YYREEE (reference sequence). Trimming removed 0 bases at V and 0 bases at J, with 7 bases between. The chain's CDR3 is CASSLVGDSNQPQHF. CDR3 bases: TGTGCCAGCAGCTTGGTAGGGGATAGCAATCAGCCCCAGCATTTT.

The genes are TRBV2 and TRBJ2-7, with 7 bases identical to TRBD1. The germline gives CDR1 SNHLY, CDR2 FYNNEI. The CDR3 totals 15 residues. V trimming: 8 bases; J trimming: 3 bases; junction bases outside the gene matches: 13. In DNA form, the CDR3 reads TGTGCCAGCGCCTCGTTTGGGACAGTACTCTACGAGCAGTACTTC. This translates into CASASFGTVLYEQYF.

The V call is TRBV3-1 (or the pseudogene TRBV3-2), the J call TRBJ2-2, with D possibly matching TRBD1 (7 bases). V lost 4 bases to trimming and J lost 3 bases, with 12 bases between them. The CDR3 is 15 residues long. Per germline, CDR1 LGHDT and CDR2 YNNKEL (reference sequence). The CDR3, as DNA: TGTGCCAGCAGCCTAGGAGGGGGCTACACCGGGGAGCTGTTTTTT. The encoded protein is CASSLGGGYTGELFF.

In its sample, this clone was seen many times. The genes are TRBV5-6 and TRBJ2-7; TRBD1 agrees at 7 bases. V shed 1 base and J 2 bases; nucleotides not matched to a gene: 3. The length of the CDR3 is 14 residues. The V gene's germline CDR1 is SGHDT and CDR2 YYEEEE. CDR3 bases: TGTGCCAGCAGCTTGTTTCAGGGGGCCTACGAGCAGTACTTC. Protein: CASSLFQGAYEQYF.

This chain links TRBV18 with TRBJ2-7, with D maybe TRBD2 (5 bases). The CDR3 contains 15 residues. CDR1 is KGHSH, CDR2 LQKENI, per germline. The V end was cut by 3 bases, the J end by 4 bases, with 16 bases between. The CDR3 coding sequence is TGTGCCAGCTCACCGTCCGGGGTCTGGGGATACGAGCAGTACTTC. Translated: CASSPSGVWGYEQYF.

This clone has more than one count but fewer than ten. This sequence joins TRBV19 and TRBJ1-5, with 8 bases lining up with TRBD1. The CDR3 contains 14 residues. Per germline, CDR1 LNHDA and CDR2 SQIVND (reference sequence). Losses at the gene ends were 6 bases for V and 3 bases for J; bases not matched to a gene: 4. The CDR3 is CASSDRGANQPQHF. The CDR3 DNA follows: TGTGCCAGTAGCGACAGGGGAGCCAATCAGCCCCAGCATTTT.

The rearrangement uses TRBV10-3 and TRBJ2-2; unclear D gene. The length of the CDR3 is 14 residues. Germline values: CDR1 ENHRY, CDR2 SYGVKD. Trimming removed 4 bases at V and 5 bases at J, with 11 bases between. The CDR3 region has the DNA TGTGCCATCAGTGTGGGCAGGTCGACCGGGGAGCTGTTTTTT. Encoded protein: CAISVGRSTGELFF.

DNA for the CDR3: TGTGCCAGCAGCGTAGAATCCTTGAAGCGGGGGGACCCGAACACCGGGGAGCTGTTTTTT. Translating gives CASSVESLKRGDPNTGELFF. This chain connects TRBV9 to TRBJ2-2; TRBD2 aligns across 9 bases. V trimming: 0 bases; J trimming: 0 bases; junction bases outside the gene matches: 12. CDR1 is SGDLS, CDR2 YYNGEE, per germline. The CDR3 sequence is 20 residues long.

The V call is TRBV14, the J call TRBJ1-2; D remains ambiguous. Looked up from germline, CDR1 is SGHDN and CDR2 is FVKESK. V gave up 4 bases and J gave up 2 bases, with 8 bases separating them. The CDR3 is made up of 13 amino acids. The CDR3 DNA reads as TGTGCCAGCAGCCCGTCCCAGAACTATGGCTACACCTTC. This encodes CASSPSQNYGYTF.

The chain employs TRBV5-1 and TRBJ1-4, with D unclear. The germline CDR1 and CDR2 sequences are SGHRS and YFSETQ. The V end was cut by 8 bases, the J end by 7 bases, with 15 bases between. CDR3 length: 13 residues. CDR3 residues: CASSLGGSEKLFF. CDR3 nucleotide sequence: TGCGCCAGTTCCCTAGGAGGGTCTGAAAAACTGTTTTTT.

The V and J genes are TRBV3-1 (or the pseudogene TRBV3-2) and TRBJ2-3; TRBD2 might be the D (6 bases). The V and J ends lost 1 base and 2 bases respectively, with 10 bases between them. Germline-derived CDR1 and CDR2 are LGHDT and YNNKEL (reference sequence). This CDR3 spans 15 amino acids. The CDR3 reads CASSQGDSTTDTQYF. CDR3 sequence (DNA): TGTGCCAGCAGCCAAGGGGACTCTACCACAGATACGCAGTATTTT.

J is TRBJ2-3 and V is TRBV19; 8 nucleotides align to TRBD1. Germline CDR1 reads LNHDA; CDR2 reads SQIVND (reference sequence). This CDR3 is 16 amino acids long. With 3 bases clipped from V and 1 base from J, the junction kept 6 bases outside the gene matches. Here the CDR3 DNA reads TGTGCCAGTAGTATGGGGATACAGGGGGGCACAGATACGCAGTATTTT. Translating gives CASSMGIQGGTDTQYF.

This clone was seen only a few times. For the CDR3, the DNA is TGTGCCAGCAGCAACCCGGTCGGGGACAGGGGGCTTGGTAGGGAGACCCAGTACTTC. Its protein is CASSNPVGDRGLGRETQYF. V gene TRBV7-9 combines with J gene TRBJ2-5, with 12 bases aligning to TRBD1. Trimming took 5 bases from V and 5 from J; bases not matched to a gene: 18. Germline loops: CDR1 SEHNR, CDR2 FQNEAQ (reference sequence). The CDR3 has 19 amino acids.